The source of this T cell receptor (beta chain) is a study of prognosis after radiotherapy for stage I lung cancer. Background on the study: The study deemed all of its non-small cell lung cancer patients medically inoperable. With a biologically effective dose of at least 100 Gy, radiotherapy took the form of SBRT split into 3 to 5 fractions.

At least ten counts were recorded for this clonotype. Multiplex PCR in two rounds served to amplify TCR beta CDR3 from genomic DNA. Round one of PCR was performed, and it used primers specific to each TRBV and TRBJ gene. Second-round PCR used universal primers. TCRdb processed the multiplex PCR reads anew with MiXCR; each CDR3 protein has one entry. The sample consists of around 16,000 distinct CDR3 sequences, 15% to 20% of them appearing once. There were six milliliters of peripheral blood drawn at each of two time points. This CDR3 has 15 residues. Losses at the gene ends were 5 bases for V and 10 bases for J; bases not matched to a gene: 13. CDR1 is SGHNT, CDR2 YYREEE, per germline (reference sequence).

The origin of this receptor is a donor aged 50 or older with non-small cell lung cancer. Material: PBMCs, obtained before or after stereotactic body radiation therapy (not recorded which). This sequence joins TRBV5-4 and TRBJ2-1; TRBD2 agrees at 9 bases. Here the CDR3 reads CASRREGLAFREQFF. The CDR3 nucleotides are TGTGCCAGCAGGCGAGAGGGACTAGCATTTCGGGAGCAGTTCTTC. Using reference TRBV5-4 and TRBJ2-1 for the parts outside the CDR3, the full variable domain is ETGVTQSPTHLIKTRGQQVTLRCSSQSGHNTVSWYQQALGQGPQFIFQYYREEENGRGNFPPRFSGLQFPNYSSELNVNALELDDSALYLCASRREGLAFREQFFGPGTRLTVL.